This T cell receptor (beta chain) was obtained from a study of cytotoxic CD8 clonotypes in ibrutinib-treated CLL. This clone was detected once. Its antigen remains unidentified. Sequencing was designed to attain a depth spanning 1 in 200,000 to 1 in 1 million T cells. Data came from immunoSEQ multiplex PCR; TCRdb stores just in-frame clones and leaves some out. The table includes approximately 320,000 clones, approximately 67% detected once. General study points: Clonality climbed at ibrutinib response, then dropped toward baseline at progression. Patients showed higher baseline clonality than age-matched healthy donors, and it tracked circulating CD8+ T-cell counts.

This CDR3 comprises 14 residues. The germline V gene has CDR1 SGHNT and CDR2 YYREEE (reference sequence). V was shortened by 7 bases and J by 2 bases, with 14 bases between the two germline ends. The sequencing here drew on PBMCs, taken after 36 months of ibrutinib treatment. This chain connects TRBV5-4 to TRBJ2-3; D is possibly TRBD2 (5 bases). This clonotype was sampled from a human donor with chronic lymphocytic leukemia. The CDR3, as DNA: TGTGCCAGCGGCGGACTGCTTTTCACAGATACGCAGTATTTT. This codes for CASGGLLFTDTQYF. Full variable domain (outside the CDR3, taken from reference TRBV5-4 and TRBJ2-3): ETGVTQSPTHLIKTRGQQVTLRCSSQSGHNTVSWYQQALGQGPQFIFQYYREEENGRGNFPPRFSGLQFPNYSSELNVNALELDDSALYLCASGGLLFTDTQYFGPGTRLTVL.